Detailed here is one TCR beta chain. It was focal radiation plus CTLA-4 blockade with ipilimumab that patients with chemo-refractory metastatic non-small-cell lung cancer received. This sample is drawn from a study of radiotherapy plus CTLA-4 blockade in lung cancer. Here immunoSEQ multiplex PCR was the method, and the copy in TCRdb shows in-frame clones only, minus some. Among some 66,000 clones listed, approximately 83% were seen once. CDR3 length: 18 amino acids. The V gene end was trimmed by 5 bases and the J gene end by 6 bases; junction bases not matched to a gene: 17. Germline V gene data show CDR1 as LNHDA and CDR2 as SQIVND (reference sequence).

The starting material was peripheral blood, obtained from a patient treated with radiotherapy plus ipilimumab. V gene TRBV19 combines with J gene TRBJ2-7, with TRBD1 identical over 12 bases. The receptor was derived from a human donor with non-small cell lung cancer who had a partial response to radiotherapy plus ipilimumab. CDR3 sequence (DNA): TGTGCCAGTAGTGTCATGGGACAGGGGGCGGCCCCAGGAGGCGAGCAGTACTTC. Protein sequence: CASSVMGQGAAPGGEQYF. The whole variable domain, remainder taken from reference TRBV19 and TRBJ2-7, is DGGITQSPKYLFRKEGQNVTLSCEQNLNHDAMYWYRQDPGQGLRLIYYSQIVNDFQKGDIAEGYSVSREKKESFPLTVTSAQKNPTAFYLCASSVMGQGAAPGGEQYFGPGTRLTVT.